This paragraph reports one TCR beta chain. This sample is part of a study of Ad26.COV2.S vaccination and SARS-CoV-2 variants. In the study overall: Doses of Ad26.COV2.S were injected into muscle once or twice, 56 days apart.

Treatment noted: around 19 received Ad26.COV2.S at low or high dose, single or two shots; several received placebo; per-sample allocation not given. Sampling occurred on day 63 after the first vaccine or placebo injection. Wuhan-strain spike was delivered by a replication-incompetent Ad26 vector. CDR3 length: 16 amino acids. V was trimmed by 2 bases and J by 1 base, leaving 14 bases between them. Germline CDR1 SGHTA, CDR2 FQGNSA. The repertoire was sequenced with immunoSEQ multiplex PCR; TCRdb's copy has only in-frame clones and lacks some. The sample carries roughly 300,000 clones, about 89% recorded once.

The gene calls are TRBV7-2 and TRBJ1-1; tentative D call: TRBD1 (6 bases). The sequenced sample was peripheral blood, obtained in a trial of Ad26.COV2.S vaccine versus placebo. This clonotype was sampled from a person between 18 and 65 years old who received the Ad26.COV2.S COVID-19 vaccine or a placebo. The CDR3 nucleotides read TGTGCCAGCAGCTTATTCGGACAGTTTTCGAACACTGAAGCTTTCTTT. Its translation is CASSLFGQFSNTEAFF.